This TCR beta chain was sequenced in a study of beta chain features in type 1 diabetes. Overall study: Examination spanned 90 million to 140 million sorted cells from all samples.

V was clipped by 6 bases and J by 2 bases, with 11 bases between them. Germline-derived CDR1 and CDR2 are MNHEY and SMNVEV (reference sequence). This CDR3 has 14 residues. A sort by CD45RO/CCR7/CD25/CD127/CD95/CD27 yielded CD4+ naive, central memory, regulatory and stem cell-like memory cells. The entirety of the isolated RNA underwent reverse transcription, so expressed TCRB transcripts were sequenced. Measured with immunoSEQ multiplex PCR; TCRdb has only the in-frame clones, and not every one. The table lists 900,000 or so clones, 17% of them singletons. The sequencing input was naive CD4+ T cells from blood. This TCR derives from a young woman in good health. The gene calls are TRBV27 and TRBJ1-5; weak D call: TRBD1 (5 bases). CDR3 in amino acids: CASRLSRGNQPQHF. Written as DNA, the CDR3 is TGTGCCAGCAGGCTTAGCAGGGGCAATCAGCCCCAGCATTTT.